These T cell receptor beta chains were read from a single sample in a study of T cell repertoires in cytomegalovirus infection. No antigen has been assigned to these receptors. TCRdb reprocessed the reads via MiXCR and lists one record per CDR3 protein. The sample lists some 940,000 distinct CDR3 sequences, around 31% occurring once. The sample consisted of cultured CD8+ T cells from PBMCs, taken from culture after CMV antigen stimulation. These receptors were taken from a human donor in good health (CMV status not recorded). Some clones in this sample may be carry-over from other donors' samples. Each CDR3 is given with its conserved first and last residue. The D gene is left open where the match is weak. Clone size is shown for a subset of rows, as once, few, many or a class of expanded clone.

TRBJ2-1,NA,few,TRBV7-3,CASSLNSGDREQFF,TGTGCCAGCAGCTTAAATTCTGGGGACCGTGAGCAGTTCTTC
TRBJ2-1,NA,few,TRBV15,CATSSPPTVGRGNDEQFF,TGTGCCACCAGCAGCCCCCCCACCGTCGGGCGAGGTAACGATGAGCAGTTCTTC
TRBJ1-5,NA,NA,TRBV27,CASSSQGVSSNQPQHF,TGTGCCAGCAGTTCCCAAGGTGTGAGTAGCAATCAGCCCCAGCATTTT
TRBJ1-2,TRBD1,NA,TRBV6-1,CASSELETGIGYTF,TGTGCCAGCAGTGAACTTGAGACAGGGATTGGCTACACCTTC
TRBJ2-2,TRBD1,once,TRBV5-1,CASSFPSGQVTGELFF,TGCGCCAGCAGCTTCCCCTCGGGACAGGTCACCGGGGAGCTGTTTTTT
TRBJ2-3,NA,NA,TRBV5-5,CASSLEDIADTQYF,TGTGCCAGCAGCTTGGAGGACATCGCAGATACGCAGTATTTT
TRBJ2-1,NA,few,TRBV27,CASSQDTLPYNEQFF,TGTGCCAGCAGTCAGGACACCCTACCCTACAATGAGCAGTTCTTC
TRBJ1-1,NA,NA,TRBV7-9,CASSLKVAVEAFF,TGTGCCAGCAGCTTAAAGGTCGCGGTTGAAGCTTTCTTT
TRBJ1-4,NA,NA,TRBV6-1,CASIPQGGNNEKLFF,TGTGCCAGCATCCCCCAAGGGGGAAACAATGAAAAACTGTTTTTT
TRBJ2-1,TRBD2,many,TRBV5-5,CASSLGRSGGINEQFF,TGTGCCAGCAGCTTGGGGAGGTCGGGGGGAATCAATGAGCAGTTCTTC
TRBJ2-1,NA,many,TRBV7-2,CASSPLGEYNEQFF,TGTGCCAGCAGCCCCTTGGGCGAGTACAATGAGCAGTTCTTC
TRBJ2-5,NA,NA,TRBV15,CATSSPPLQETQYF,TGTGCCACCAGCTCCCCCCCCCTCCAAGAGACCCAGTACTTC
TRBJ1-1,NA,NA,TRBV12-3/TRBV12-4,CASSAGLEENTEAFF,TGTGCCAGCAGTGCAGGATTAGAGGAGAACACTGAAGCTTTCTTT
TRBJ1-1,NA,many,TRBV5-1,CASSSLDSMNTEAFF,TGCGCCAGCAGCTCCCTCGACAGTATGAACACTGAAGCTTTCTTT
TRBJ2-2,NA,many,TRBV12-3/TRBV12-4,CASSFWPPANTGELFF,TGTGCCAGCAGTTTTTGGCCTCCAGCGAACACCGGGGAGCTGTTTTTT
TRBJ1-5,NA,NA,TRBV20-1,CSANPRGYSNQPQHF,TGCAGTGCTAATCCTCGAGGGTATAGCAATCAGCCCCAGCATTTT
TRBJ2-2,NA,NA,TRBV7-6,CASRNRGGTGELFF,TGTGCCAGCAGAAACAGGGGAGGGACCGGGGAGCTGTTTTTT
TRBJ1-2,TRBD1,NA,TRBV3-1,CASSHDRGAGYTF,TGTGCCAGCAGCCATGACAGGGGGGCCGGCTACACCTTC
TRBJ1-2,NA,NA,TRBV7-9,CASSANRYRDPYGYTF,TGTGCCAGCAGCGCAAACCGTTACAGGGATCCCTATGGCTACACCTTC
TRBJ2-3,NA,NA,TRBV2,CASSFRQGGDSTDMQYF,TGTGCCAGCAGCTTCCGGCAGGGGGGGGATAGCACAGATATGCAGTATTTT
TRBJ2-5,NA,NA,TRBV19,CASKTLGQQETQYF,TGTGCCAGTAAGACGCTAGGACAGCAAGAGACCCAGTACTTC
TRBJ2-2,TRBD1,NA,TRBV2,CATVLTGGSTGELFF,TGTGCCACCGTCCTTACAGGGGGCTCGACCGGGGAGCTGTTTTTT
TRBJ2-1,TRBD1,many,TRBV7-6,CASSSRGYGEQFF,TGTGCCAGCAGCTCCAGGGGGTACGGGGAGCAGTTCTTC
TRBJ2-1,NA,NA,TRBV27,CASSLSAPGQLDNEQFF,TGTGCCAGCAGTTTATCGGCCCCGGGACAATTAGACAATGAGCAGTTCTTC
TRBJ1-1,NA,few,TRBV9,CASSVKEGWGGTEAFF,TGTGCCAGCAGCGTCAAAGAAGGGTGGGGTGGAACTGAAGCTTTCTTT
TRBJ1-1,NA,many,TRBV7-6,CASSLERLNTEAFF,TGTGCCAGCAGCTTAGAACGGTTGAACACTGAAGCTTTCTTT
TRBJ2-3,TRBD2,few,TRBV2,CASSGPSGAHSTDTQYF,TGTGCCAGCAGTGGGCCTAGCGGGGCCCACTCCACAGATACGCAGTATTTT
TRBJ2-1,TRBD1,NA,TRBV27,CASSPLSDRGQDEQFF,TGTGCCAGCAGTCCTCTATCGGACAGGGGGCAAGATGAGCAGTTCTTC
TRBJ1-1,NA,few,TRBV19,CASTQYTNTEAFF,TGTGCCAGTACCCAATACACGAACACTGAAGCTTTCTTT
TRBJ2-5,NA,NA,TRBV6-2/TRBV6-3,CASSYEALEEETQYF,TGTGCCAGCAGTTACGAAGCACTAGAAGAGGAGACCCAGTACTTC
TRBJ1-1,NA,many,TRBV7-2,CASSLVAYTEAFF,TGTGCCAGCAGCTTAGTTGCGTACACTGAAGCTTTCTTT
TRBJ2-1,TRBD2,few,TRBV5-4,CASSAGTSGWDEQFF,TGTGCCAGCAGCGCCGGGACTAGCGGGTGGGATGAGCAGTTCTTC
TRBJ1-4,TRBD1,few,TRBV7-9,CASSSVLRTGAEKLFF,TGTGCCAGCAGCTCGGTACTGAGGACAGGGGCTGAAAAACTGTTTTTT
TRBJ2-1,NA,NA,TRBV24-1,CATSDAGGYNEQFF,TGTGCCACCAGTGACGCAGGGGGGTACAATGAGCAGTTCTTC
TRBJ1-2,TRBD1,NA,TRBV20-1,CSAPQRAPDRVGYGYTF,TGCAGTGCTCCCCAAAGGGCCCCAGACAGGGTAGGGTATGGCTACACCTTC
TRBJ1-1,TRBD1,few,TRBV5-5,CASSTLWDRTNTEAFF,TGTGCCAGCAGCACACTGTGGGACAGGACGAACACTGAAGCTTTCTTT